This TCR beta chain is from a study of blood T cells in healthy people across ages. Ten or more counts support this clonotype. Antigen specificity is unknown. Overall study results and limits: One million T cells yielded diversity estimates that were considered underestimates. No one knew whether donors had CMV, which possibly confounded expanded clonotype changes.

Using a J-beta primer mix together with a sample-barcoded 5' primer, a second PCR was run for roughly 7 to 11 cycles. Each CDR3 protein is one row after TCRdb ran MiXCR on the 5' RACE reads. The sample lists 800,000 or so distinct CDR3 sequences, 35% to 60% occurring once. The germline V gene encodes CDR1 SGHAT and CDR2 FQNNGV. The CDR3 is 14 residues long. The ends lost 4 bases at V and 9 bases at J; junction bases unmatched: 8. This chain connects TRBV11-2 to TRBJ2-3; 9 bases map to TRBD2. The receptor's source is a man older than 75 in good health. The sample taken for sequencing was blood. CDR3 sequence: CASSSRPAGGTQYF. CDR3 DNA sequence: TGTGCCAGCAGCTCACGACCAGCGGGAGGAACGCAGTATTTT.